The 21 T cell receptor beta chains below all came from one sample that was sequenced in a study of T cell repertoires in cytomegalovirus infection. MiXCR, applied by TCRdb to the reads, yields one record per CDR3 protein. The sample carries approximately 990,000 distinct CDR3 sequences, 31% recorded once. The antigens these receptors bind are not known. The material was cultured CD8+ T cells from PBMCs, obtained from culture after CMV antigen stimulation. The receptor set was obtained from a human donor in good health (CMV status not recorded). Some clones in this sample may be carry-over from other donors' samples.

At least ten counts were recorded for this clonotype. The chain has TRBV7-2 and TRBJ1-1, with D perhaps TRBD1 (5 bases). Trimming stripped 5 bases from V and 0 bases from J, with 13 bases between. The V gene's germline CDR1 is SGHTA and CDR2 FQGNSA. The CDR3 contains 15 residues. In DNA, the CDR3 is TGTGCCAGCAGCGCAGACAGTTATATGAACACTGAAGCTTTCTTT. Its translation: CASSADSYMNTEAFF.

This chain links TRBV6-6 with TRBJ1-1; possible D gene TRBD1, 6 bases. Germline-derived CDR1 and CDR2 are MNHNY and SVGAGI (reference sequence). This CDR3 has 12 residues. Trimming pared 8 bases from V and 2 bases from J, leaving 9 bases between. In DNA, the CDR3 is TGTGCCAGCGTGACAGGCAACACTGAAGCTTTCTTT. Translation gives CASVTGNTEAFF.

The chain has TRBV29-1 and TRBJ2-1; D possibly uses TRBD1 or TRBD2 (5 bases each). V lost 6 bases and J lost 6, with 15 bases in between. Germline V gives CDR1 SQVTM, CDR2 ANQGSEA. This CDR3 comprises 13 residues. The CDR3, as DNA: TGCAGCGTCATCCCCAGGGACCTCAATGAGCAGTTCTTC. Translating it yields CSVIPRDLNEQFF.

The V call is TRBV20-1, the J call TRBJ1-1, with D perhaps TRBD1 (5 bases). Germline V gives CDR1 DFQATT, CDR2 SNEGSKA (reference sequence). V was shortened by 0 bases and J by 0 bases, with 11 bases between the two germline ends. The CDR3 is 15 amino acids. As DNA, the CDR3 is TGCAGTGCTAGAGATCCCCAGGGTGTGAACACTGAAGCTTTCTTT. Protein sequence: CSARDPQGVNTEAFF.

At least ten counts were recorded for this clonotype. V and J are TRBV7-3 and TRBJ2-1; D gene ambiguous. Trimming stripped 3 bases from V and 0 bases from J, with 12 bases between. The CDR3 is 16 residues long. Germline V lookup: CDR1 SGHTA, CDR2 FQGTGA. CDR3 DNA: TGTGCCAGCAGCTTCGCAGGTTCTCCCTCCTACAATGAGCAGTTCTTC. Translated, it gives CASSFAGSPSYNEQFF. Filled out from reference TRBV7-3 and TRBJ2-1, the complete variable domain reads GAGVSQTPSNKVTEKGKYVELRCDPISGHTALYWYRQSLGQGPEFLIYFQGTGAADDSGLPNDRFFAVRPEGSVSTLKIQRTERGDSAVYLCASSFAGSPSYNEQFFGPGTRLTVL.

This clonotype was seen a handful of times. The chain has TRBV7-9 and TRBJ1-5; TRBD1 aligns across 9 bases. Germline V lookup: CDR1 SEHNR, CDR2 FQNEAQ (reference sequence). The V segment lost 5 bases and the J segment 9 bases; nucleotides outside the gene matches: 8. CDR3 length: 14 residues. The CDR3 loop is CASSLGQGPWPQHF. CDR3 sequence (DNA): TGTGCCAGCAGCCTCGGACAGGGGCCTTGGCCCCAGCATTTT.

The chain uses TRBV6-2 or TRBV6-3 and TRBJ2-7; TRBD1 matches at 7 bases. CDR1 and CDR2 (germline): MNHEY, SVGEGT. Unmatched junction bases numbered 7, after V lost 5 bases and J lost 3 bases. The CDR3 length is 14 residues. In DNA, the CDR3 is TGTGCCAGCAGTCCGATGACAGGGTACTACGAGCAGTACGTC. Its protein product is CASSPMTGYYEQYV.

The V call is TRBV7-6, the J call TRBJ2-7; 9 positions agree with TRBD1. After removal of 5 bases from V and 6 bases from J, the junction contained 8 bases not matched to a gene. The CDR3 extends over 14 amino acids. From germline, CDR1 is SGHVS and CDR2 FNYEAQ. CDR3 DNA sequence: TGTGCCAGCAGCCCTCCCAGGACAGGGGCCGAGCAGTACTTC. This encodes CASSPPRTGAEQYF.

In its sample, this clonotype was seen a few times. CDR3 sequence (DNA): TGTGCCAGCAGCTTAGACACAGGATACTACGAGCAGTACTTC. It encodes CASSLDTGYYEQYF. The rearrangement joins TRBV7-9 to TRBJ2-7; perhaps TRBD1 as D (5 bases). Trimming removed 1 base at V and 3 bases at J, with 10 bases between. The germline V gene encodes CDR1 SEHNR and CDR2 FQNEAQ (reference sequence). The CDR3 consists of 14 residues.

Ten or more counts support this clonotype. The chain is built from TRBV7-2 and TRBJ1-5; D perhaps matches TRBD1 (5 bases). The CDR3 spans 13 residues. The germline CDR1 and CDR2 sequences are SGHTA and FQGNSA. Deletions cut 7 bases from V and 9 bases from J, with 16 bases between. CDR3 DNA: TGTGCCAGCACCAGGCAGGCCGGGGGGCCCCAGCATTTT. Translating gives CASTRQAGGPQHF.

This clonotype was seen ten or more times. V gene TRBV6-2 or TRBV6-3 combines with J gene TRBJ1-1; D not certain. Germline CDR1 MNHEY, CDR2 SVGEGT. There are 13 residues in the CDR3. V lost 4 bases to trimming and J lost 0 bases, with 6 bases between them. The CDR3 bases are TGTGCCAGCAGTTCTCAGATGAACACTGAAGCTTTCTTT. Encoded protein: CASSSQMNTEAFF.

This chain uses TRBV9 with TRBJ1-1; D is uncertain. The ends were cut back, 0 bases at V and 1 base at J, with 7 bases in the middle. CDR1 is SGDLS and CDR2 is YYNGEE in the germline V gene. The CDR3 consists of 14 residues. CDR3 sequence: CASSVASQNTEAFF. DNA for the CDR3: TGTGCCAGCAGCGTAGCATCGCAGAACACTGAAGCTTTCTTT. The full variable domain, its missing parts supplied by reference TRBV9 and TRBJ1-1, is DSGVTQTPKHLITATGQRVTLRCSPRSGDLSVYWYQQSLDQGLQFLIQYYNGEERAKGNILERFSAQQFPDLHSELNLSSLELGDSALYFCASSVASQNTEAFFGQGTRLTVV.

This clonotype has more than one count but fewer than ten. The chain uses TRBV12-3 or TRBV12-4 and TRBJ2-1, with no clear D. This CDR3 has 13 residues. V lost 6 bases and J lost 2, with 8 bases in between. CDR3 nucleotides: TGTGCCAGCAGCCACGATGCCTACAATGAGCAGTTCTTC. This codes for CASSHDAYNEQFF.

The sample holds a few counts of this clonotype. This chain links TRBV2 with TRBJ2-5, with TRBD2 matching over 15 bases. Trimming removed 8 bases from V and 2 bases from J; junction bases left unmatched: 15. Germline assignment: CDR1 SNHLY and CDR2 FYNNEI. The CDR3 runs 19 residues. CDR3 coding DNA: TGTGCCAGCTACGGGACTAGCGGGGGGCACAATAACGTTCAAGAGACCCAGTACTTC. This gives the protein CASYGTSGGHNNVQETQYF.

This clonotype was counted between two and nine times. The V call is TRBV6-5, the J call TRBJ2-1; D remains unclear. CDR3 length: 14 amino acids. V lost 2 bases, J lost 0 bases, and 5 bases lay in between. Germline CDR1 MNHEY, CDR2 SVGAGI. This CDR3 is CASSYEPSYNEQFF. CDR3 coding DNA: TGTGCCAGCAGTTACGAGCCCTCCTACAATGAGCAGTTCTTC.

The CDR3 coding sequence is TGTGCCAGCAGTCCCCCGGGGAGGTTGTCACCCCTCCACTTT. Amino acid sequence: CASSPPGRLSPLHF. The chain recombines TRBV28 with TRBJ1-6; no firm D call. The CDR3 loop spans 14 amino acids. CDR1 and CDR2 (germline): MDHEN, SYDVKM. V was clipped by 5 bases and J by 10 bases, with 15 bases between them.

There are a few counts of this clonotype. Written as DNA, the CDR3 is TGTGCCAGCAGTGAAGGGTACAACGATCAGCCCCAGCATTTT. Translated: CASSEGYNDQPQHF. The J gene is TRBJ1-5, the V gene TRBV6-1; D remains unclear. CDR1 MNHNS and CDR2 SASEGT come from the germline V gene. The CDR3 has 14 amino acids. With 1 base removed from V and 5 bases from J, the gap between germline ends came to 9 bases.

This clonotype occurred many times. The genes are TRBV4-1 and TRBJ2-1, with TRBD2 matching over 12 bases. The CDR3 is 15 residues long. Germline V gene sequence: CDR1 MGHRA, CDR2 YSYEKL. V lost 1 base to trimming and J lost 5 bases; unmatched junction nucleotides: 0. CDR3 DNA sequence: TGCGCCAGCAGCCAAGGACTAGCGGGGGACAATGAGCAGTTCTTC. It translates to CASSQGLAGDNEQFF.

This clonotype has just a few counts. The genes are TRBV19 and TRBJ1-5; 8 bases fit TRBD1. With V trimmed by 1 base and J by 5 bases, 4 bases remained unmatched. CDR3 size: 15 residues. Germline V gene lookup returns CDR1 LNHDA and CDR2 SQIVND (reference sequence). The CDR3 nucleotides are TGTGCCAGTAGTATAGTAGAACAGGGGGATCAGCCCCAGCATTTT. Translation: CASSIVEQGDQPQHF.

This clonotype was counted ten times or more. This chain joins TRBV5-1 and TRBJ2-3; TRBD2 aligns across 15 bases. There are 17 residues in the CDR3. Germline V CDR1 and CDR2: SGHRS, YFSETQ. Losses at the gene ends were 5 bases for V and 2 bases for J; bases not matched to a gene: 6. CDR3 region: CASRKGLAGGITDTQYF. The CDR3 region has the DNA TGCGCCAGCAGAAAAGGACTAGCGGGGGGGATCACAGATACGCAGTATTTT. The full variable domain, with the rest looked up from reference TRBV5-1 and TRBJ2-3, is KAGVTQTPRYLIKTRGQQVTLSCSPISGHRSVSWYQQTPGQGLQFLFEYFSETQRNKGNFPGRFSGRQFSNSRSEMNVSTLELGDSALYLCASRKGLAGGITDTQYFGPGTRLTVL.

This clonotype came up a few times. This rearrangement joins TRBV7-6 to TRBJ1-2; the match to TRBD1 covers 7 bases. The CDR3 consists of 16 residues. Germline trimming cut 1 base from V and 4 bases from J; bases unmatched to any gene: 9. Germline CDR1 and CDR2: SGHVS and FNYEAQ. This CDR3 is CASSLGTGLGLYGYTF. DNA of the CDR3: TGTGCCAGCAGCTTAGGGACAGGATTGGGACTCTATGGCTACACCTTC.